The rows below give T cell receptor beta chains drawn from one sample of a study of human T cells and chemical hapten exposure. MiXCR was run by TCRdb on the 5' RACE reads, yielding one entry per CDR3 protein. The repertoire has under 85,000 distinct CDR3 sequences, about 8.4% of them found once; the top ten carry over 2%. Source of these receptors: a male donor in good health. The CDR3 runs from the conserved cysteine through the conserved F or W. A D gene is named only where the DNA matches it firmly. For some rows the clone size is stated as once, few or many, or as a class when expanded; others skip it.

V,size,D,length,J,CDR3,DNA
TRBV13,many,TRBD2,14,TRBJ2-7,CASSYRTSGYEQYF,TGTGCCAGCAGCTATCGGACTAGCGGATACGAGCAGTACTTC
TRBV20-1,-,-,15,TRBJ2-7,CSARGATGSGYEQYF,TGCAGTGCTAGAGGCGCAACAGGGTCGGGCTACGAGCAGTACTTC
TRBV6-1,few,TRBD1,15,TRBJ2-2,CASTPGTGDTGELFF,TGTGCCAGCACCCCCGGGACAGGAGACACCGGGGAGCTGTTTTTT
TRBV7-9,many,TRBD1,15,TRBJ2-3,CASPPGTGASDTQYF,TGTGCCAGCCCCCCCGGGACAGGGGCTTCAGATACGCAGTATTTT
TRBV27,few,TRBD1,17,TRBJ2-2,CASSLVLRQGYTGELFF,TGTGCCAGCAGCCTCGTATTGAGACAGGGATACACCGGGGAGCTGTTTTTT
TRBV5-1,many,TRBD1,15,TRBJ1-4,CASSFEGAHSEKLFF,TGCGCCAGCAGCTTCGAGGGGGCGCATTCAGAAAAACTGTTTTTT
TRBV6-2/TRBV6-3,-,TRBD1,16,TRBJ1-6,CASRIQGASYNSPLHF,TGTGCCAGCAGAATACAGGGGGCCTCCTATAATTCACCCCTCCACTTT
TRBV6-2/TRBV6-3,-,TRBD2,14,TRBJ2-1,CASSDAREFYEQFF,TGTGCCAGCAGTGACGCGCGGGAGTTCTATGAGCAGTTCTTC
TRBV5-1,many,-,17,TRBJ2-5,CASSTGPGQSDQETQYF,TGCGCCAGCAGCACTGGGCCCGGACAGAGCGACCAAGAGACCCAGTACTTC
TRBV7-9,many,TRBD2,15,TRBJ2-5,CASSKVALAGETQYF,TGTGCCAGCAGCAAGGTCGCACTAGCGGGGGAGACCCAGTACTTC
TRBV10-3,-,-,12,TRBJ2-7,CAISELDPGQYF,TGTGCCATCAGTGAGCTTGATCCGGGTCAGTACTTC
TRBV20-1,-,TRBD1,17,TRBJ1-1,CSASSPRTGPMNTEAFF,TGCAGTGCTAGCAGTCCTAGGACAGGGCCGATGAACACTGAAGCTTTCTTT
TRBV4-2,few,-,14,TRBJ1-6,CASSQEGTGSPLHF,TGTGCCAGCAGCCAAGAGGGGACCGGGTCACCCCTCCACTTT
TRBV12-3/TRBV12-4,-,TRBD1,13,TRBJ1-2,CASTSNRGEGYTF,TGTGCCAGCACCTCCAACAGGGGAGAAGGCTACACCTTC
TRBV7-3,few,TRBD1,15,TRBJ1-4,CASSPSPTGDEKLFF,TGTGCCAGCAGCCCCTCGCCGACAGGGGATGAAAAACTGTTTTTT
TRBV6-5,-,-,12,TRBJ1-1,CASSLPNTEAFF,TGTGCCAGTTCCCTCCCCAACACTGAAGCTTTCTTT
TRBV6-6,few,TRBD1,16,TRBJ1-1,CASSLAMGQGNTEAFF,TGTGCCAGCAGTCTCGCGATGGGACAGGGGAACACTGAAGCTTTCTTT
TRBV9,many,TRBD2,16,TRBJ2-1,CASSVGGGRAENEQFF,TGTGCCAGCAGCGTAGGTGGCGGGAGGGCCGAAAATGAGCAGTTCTTC
TRBV7-9,few,-,15,TRBJ1-1,CASSLQGPVNTEAFF,TGTGCCAGCAGCTTACAGGGGCCAGTGAACACTGAAGCTTTCTTT
TRBV4-1,few,-,15,TRBJ2-7,CASSQGTANSYEQYF,TGCGCCAGCAGCCAAGGGACAGCCAACTCCTACGAGCAGTACTTC
TRBV20-1,many,-,13,TRBJ1-5,CSARAGENQPQHF,TGCAGTGCTAGAGCGGGGGAGAATCAGCCCCAGCATTTT
TRBV5-1,few,-,12,TRBJ2-5,CASRPLEETQYF,TGCGCCAGCAGACCATTAGAGGAGACCCAGTACTTC
TRBV9,-,TRBD1,14,TRBJ1-1,CASSGDRGHTEAFF,TGTGCCAGCAGCGGAGACAGGGGCCACACTGAAGCTTTCTTT
TRBV9,-,-,14,TRBJ2-5,CASSVGAAQETQYF,TGTGCCAGCAGCGTAGGAGCGGCCCAAGAGACCCAGTACTTC
TRBV7-2,-,TRBD1,14,TRBJ2-3,CASSVQGGYDTQYF,TGTGCCAGCAGCGTACAGGGGGGTTATGATACGCAGTATTTT
TRBV7-9,many,-,17,TRBJ2-5,CASSFLKTPRNQETQYF,TGTGCCAGCAGCTTTTTGAAAACCCCGAGGAACCAAGAGACCCAGTACTTC
TRBV7-2,few,-,14,TRBJ2-3,CASSLAELIDTQYF,TGTGCCAGCAGCTTAGCGGAACTTATAGATACGCAGTATTTT